Reported below is one TCR beta chain. Its cognate antigen is unknown. Produced via immunoSEQ multiplex PCR; TCRdb's table is partial and in-frame only. Among about 50,000 clones listed, 92% were seen once. The data originate from a study of lymphopenia after photon versus proton radiotherapy. Study-wide findings and caveats: Authors raise, but do not show, better survival with proton therapy. Larger post-nadir TCR diversity loss correlated inversely with survival in deceased patients.

Germline loops: CDR1 SNHLY, CDR2 FYNNEI. The CDR3 length is 15 residues. Deletions cut 6 bases from V and 7 bases from J, with 18 bases between. The sequence derives from a woman in her forties with cholangiocarcinoma. The V gene is TRBV2, the J gene TRBJ1-4; D is undetermined. Sequences were derived from peripheral blood, sampled from a patient treated with photon-based radiotherapy. This CDR3 is CASRAESRAGEKLFF. CDR3 coding DNA: TGTGCCAGCAGGGCGGAGAGTAGGGCTGGTGAAAAACTGTTTTTT.